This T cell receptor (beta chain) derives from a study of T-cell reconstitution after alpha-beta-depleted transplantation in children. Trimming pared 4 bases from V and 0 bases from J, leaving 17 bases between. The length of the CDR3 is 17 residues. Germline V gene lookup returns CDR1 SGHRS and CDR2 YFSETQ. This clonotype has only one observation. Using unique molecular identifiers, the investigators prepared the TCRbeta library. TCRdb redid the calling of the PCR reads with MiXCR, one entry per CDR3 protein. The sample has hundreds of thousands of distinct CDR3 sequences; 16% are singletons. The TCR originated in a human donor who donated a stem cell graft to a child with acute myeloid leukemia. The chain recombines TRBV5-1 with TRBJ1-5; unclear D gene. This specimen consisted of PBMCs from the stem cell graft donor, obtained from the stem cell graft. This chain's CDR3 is CASSPKAQTGSNQPQHF. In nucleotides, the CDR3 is TGCGCCAGCAGCCCTAAGGCCCAAACCGGTAGCAATCAGCCCCAGCATTTT.